The entry that follows covers one TCR beta chain sequence. This sample is drawn from a study of OX40 agonist ivuxolimab in advanced cancers. Study details: A male proportion of around 86% was recorded, with mean age approximately 64 years and range 23 to 79.

The V gene's germline CDR1 is SEHNR and CDR2 FQNEAQ (reference sequence). V was clipped by 5 bases and J by 5 bases; unmatched bases: 6. The CDR3 loop spans 14 amino acids. Libraries were prepared by immunoSEQ multiplex PCR; TCRdb keeps only in-frame clonotypes and omits some of them. The table records 50,000 to 65,000 clones, roughly 87% of them present only once. This specimen consisted of CD4+ or CD8+ T cells sorted from blood, obtained in a trial of the OX40 agonist ivuxolimab. The clonotype comes from an adult with an advanced solid tumor such as melanoma, head and neck, liver or kidney cancer. The chain joins TRBV7-9 to TRBJ1-5, with TRBD1 matching 7 bases. The CDR3 reads CASSIQGWDQPQHF. DNA for the CDR3: TGTGCCAGCAGCATACAGGGGTGGGATCAGCCCCAGCATTTT.